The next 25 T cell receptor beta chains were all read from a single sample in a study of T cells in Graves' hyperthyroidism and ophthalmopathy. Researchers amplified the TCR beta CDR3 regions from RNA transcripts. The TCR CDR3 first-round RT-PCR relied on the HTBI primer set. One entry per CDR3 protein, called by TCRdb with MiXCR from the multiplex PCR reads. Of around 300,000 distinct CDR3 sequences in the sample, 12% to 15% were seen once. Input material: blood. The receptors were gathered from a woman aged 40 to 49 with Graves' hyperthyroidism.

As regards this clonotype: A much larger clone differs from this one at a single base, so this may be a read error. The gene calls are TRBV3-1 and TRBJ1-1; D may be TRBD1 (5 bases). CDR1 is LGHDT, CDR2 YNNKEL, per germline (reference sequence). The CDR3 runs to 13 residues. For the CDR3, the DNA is TGTGCCTGCAGCCAACCACCAGGGCGTCGGGCTTTCTTT. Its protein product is CACSQPPGRRAFF.

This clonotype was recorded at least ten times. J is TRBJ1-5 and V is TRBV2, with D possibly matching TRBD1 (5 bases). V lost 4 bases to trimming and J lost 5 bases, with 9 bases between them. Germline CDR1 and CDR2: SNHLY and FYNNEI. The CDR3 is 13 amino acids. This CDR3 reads CASSVQGDQPQHF. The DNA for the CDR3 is TGTGCCAGCAGTGTTCAGGGTGATCAGCCCCAGCATTTT.

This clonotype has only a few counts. CDR3 region: CAISLTSGSPEQFF. In DNA, the CDR3 is TGTGCCATCAGTTTGACTAGCGGGAGCCCTGAGCAGTTCTTC. The genes are TRBV10-3 and TRBJ2-1; 12 nucleotides agree with TRBD2. The CDR3 sequence is 14 residues long. Looked up from germline, CDR1 is ENHRY and CDR2 is SYGVKD. Unmatched junction bases numbered 5, after V lost 5 bases and J lost 9 bases.

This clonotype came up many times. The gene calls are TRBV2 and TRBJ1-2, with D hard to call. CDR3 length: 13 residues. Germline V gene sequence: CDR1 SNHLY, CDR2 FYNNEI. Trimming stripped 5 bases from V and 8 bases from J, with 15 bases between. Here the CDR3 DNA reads TGTGCCAGCAGTACCTGGGATCTTTCCGGCTACACCTTC. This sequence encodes CASSTWDLSGYTF.

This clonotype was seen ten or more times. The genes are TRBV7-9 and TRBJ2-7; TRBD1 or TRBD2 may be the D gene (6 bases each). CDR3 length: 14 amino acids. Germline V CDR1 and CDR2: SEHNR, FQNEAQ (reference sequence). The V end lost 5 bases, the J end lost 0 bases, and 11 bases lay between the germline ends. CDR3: CASSPGASSYEQYF. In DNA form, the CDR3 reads TGTGCCAGCAGCCCGGGGGCTAGCTCCTACGAGCAGTACTTC.

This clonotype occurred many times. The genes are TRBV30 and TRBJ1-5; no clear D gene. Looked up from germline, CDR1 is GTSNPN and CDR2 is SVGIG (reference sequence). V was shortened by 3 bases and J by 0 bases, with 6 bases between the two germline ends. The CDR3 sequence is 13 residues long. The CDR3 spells CAWSPFSNQPQHF. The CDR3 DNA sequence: TGTGCCTGGAGCCCCTTTAGCAATCAGCCCCAGCATTTT.

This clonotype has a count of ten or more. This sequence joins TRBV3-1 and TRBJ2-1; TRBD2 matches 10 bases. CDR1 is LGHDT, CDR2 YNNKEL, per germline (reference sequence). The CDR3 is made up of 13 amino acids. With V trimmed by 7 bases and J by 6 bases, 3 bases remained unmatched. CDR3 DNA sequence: TGTGCCAGCACGGCTAGCGGGAGCAATGAGCAGTTCTTC. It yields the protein CASTASGSNEQFF.

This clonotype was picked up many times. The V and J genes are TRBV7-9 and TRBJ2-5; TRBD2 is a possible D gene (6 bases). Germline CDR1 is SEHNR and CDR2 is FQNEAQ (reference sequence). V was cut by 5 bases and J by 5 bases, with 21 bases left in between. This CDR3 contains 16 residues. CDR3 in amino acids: CASSKNLGRSGETQYF. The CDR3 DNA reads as TGTGCCAGCAGCAAAAACCTCGGGAGAAGTGGTGAGACCCAGTACTTC.

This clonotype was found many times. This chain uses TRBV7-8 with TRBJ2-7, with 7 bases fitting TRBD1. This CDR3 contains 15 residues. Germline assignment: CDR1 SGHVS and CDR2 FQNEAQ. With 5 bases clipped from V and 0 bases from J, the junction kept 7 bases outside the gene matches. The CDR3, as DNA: TGTGCCAGCAGCCGAGAACAGGGGAGCTCCTACGAGCAGTACTTC. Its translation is CASSREQGSSYEQYF. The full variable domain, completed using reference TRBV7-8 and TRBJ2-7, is GAGVSQSPRYKVAKRGQDVALRCDPISGHVSLFWYQQALGQGPEFLTYFQNEAQLDKSGLPSDRFFAERPEGSVSTLKIQRTQQEDSAVYLCASSREQGSSYEQYFGPGTRLTVT.

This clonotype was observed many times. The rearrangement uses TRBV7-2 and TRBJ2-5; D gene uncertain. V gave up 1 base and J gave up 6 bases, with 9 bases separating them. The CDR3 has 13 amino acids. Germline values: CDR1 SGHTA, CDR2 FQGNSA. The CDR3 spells CASSLGPKKTQYF. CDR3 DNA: TGTGCCAGCAGCTTAGGGCCTAAGAAGACCCAGTACTTC. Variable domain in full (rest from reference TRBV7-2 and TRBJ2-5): GAGVSQSPSNKVTEKGKDVELRCDPISGHTALYWYRQSLGQGLEFLIYFQGNSAPDKSGLPSDRFSAERTGGSVSTLTIQRTQQEDSAVYLCASSLGPKKTQYFGPGTRLLVL.

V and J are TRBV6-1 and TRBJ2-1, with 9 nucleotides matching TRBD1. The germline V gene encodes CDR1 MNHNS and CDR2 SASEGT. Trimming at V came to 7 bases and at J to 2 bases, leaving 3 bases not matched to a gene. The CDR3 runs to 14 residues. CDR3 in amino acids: CASIGTGPYNEQFF. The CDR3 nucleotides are TGTGCCAGCATTGGGACAGGGCCCTACAATGAGCAGTTCTTC.

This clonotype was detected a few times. CDR3 protein: CASKRAALSGANVLTF. The CDR3 DNA sequence: TGTGCCAGCAAGAGGGCAGCCCTCTCTGGGGCCAACGTCCTGACTTTC. This chain uses TRBV7-2 with TRBJ2-6, with D possibly matching TRBD2 (5 bases). Trimming stripped 7 bases from V and 0 bases from J, with 13 bases between. Germline CDR1 and CDR2: SGHTA and FQGNSA. This CDR3 is built from 16 residues.

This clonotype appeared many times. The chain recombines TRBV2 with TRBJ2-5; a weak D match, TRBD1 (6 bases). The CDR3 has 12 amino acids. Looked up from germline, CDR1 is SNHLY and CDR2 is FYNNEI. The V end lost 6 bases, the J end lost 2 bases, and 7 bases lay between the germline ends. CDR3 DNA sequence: TGTGCCAGCAGAGGACAGCAAGAGACCCAGTACTTC. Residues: CASRGQQETQYF.

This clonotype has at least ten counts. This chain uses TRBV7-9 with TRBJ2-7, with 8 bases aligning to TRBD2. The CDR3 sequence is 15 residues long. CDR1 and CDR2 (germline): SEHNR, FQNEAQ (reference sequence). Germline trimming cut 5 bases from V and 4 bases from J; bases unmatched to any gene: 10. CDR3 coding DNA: TGTGCCAGCAGCCCCAGACTAGCGAGGTGGTACGAGCAGTACTTC. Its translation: CASSPRLARWYEQYF.

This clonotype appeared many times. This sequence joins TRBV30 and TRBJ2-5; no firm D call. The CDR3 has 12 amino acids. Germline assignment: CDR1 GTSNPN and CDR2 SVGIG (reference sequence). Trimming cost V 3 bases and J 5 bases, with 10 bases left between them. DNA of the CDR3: TGTGCCTGGAGCAGAGTGGGGGAGACCCAGTACTTC. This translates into CAWSRVGETQYF.

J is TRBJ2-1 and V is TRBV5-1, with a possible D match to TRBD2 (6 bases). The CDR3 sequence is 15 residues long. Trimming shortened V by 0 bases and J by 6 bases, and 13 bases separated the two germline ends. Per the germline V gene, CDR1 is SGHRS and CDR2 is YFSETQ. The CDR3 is CASSLAAGSINEQFF. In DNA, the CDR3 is TGCGCCAGCAGCTTGGCCGCCGGGAGTATCAATGAGCAGTTCTTC.

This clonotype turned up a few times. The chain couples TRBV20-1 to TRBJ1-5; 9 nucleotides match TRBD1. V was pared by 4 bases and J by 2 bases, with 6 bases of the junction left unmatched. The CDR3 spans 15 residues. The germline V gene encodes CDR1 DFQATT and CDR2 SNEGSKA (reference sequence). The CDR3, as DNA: TGCAGTGCTATAACAGGGGGCTGGGGCAATCAGCCCCAGCATTTT. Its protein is CSAITGGWGNQPQHF.

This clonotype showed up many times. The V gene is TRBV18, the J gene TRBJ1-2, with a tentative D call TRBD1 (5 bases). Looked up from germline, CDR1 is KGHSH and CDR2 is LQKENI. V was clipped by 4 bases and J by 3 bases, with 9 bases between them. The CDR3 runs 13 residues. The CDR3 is CASSRDGDYGYTF. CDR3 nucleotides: TGTGCCAGCTCACGGGACGGGGACTATGGCTACACCTTC.

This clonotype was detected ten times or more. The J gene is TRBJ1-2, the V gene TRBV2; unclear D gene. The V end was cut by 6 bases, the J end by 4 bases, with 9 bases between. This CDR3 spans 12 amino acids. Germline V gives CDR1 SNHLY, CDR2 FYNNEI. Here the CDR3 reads CASRSRGYGYTF. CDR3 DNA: TGTGCCAGCAGGTCGCGAGGCTATGGCTACACCTTC.

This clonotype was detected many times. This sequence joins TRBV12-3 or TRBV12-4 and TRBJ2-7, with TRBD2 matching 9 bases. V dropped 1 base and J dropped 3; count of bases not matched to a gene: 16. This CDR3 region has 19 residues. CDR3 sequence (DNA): TGTGCCAGCAGTTTAGAAACTGGGGGCCTAGCGCGGGGGGGCTACGAGCAGTACTTC. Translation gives CASSLETGGLARGGYEQYF.

DNA for the CDR3: TGTGCCACCCAGCGGGTCCGGGAGCAGTACTTC. Encoded protein: CATQRVREQYF. The chain uses TRBV6-1 and TRBJ2-7, with D possibly matching TRBD2 (6 bases). CDR1 and CDR2 (germline): MNHNS, SASEGT. The V and J ends lost 10 bases and 7 bases respectively, with 14 bases between them. This CDR3 contains 11 residues.

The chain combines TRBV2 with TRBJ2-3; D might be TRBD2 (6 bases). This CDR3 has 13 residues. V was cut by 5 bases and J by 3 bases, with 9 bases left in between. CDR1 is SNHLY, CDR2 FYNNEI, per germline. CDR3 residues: CASSPGETDTQYF. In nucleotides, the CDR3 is TGTGCCAGCAGTCCGGGGGAAACAGATACGCAGTATTTT.

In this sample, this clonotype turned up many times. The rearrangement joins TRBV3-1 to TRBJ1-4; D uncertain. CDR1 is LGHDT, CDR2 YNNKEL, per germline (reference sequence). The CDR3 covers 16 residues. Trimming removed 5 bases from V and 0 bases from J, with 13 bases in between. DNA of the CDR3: TGTGCCAGCAGCAAGGACGTCTTTGCAACTAATGAAAAACTGTTTTTT. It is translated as CASSKDVFATNEKLFF.

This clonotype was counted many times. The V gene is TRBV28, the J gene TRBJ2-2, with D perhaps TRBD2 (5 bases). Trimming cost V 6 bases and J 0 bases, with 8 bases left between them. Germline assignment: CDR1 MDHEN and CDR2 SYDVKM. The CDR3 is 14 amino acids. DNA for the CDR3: TGTGCCAGCAGATCCGGGGCGAACACCGGGGAGCTGTTTTTT. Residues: CASRSGANTGELFF.

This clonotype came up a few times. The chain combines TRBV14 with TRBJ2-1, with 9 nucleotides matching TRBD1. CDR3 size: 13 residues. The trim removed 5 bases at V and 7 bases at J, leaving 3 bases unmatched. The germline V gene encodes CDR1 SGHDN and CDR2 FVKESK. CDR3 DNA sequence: TGTGCCAGCAGCACCGGACAGGGGAATGAGCAGTTCTTC. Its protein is CASSTGQGNEQFF.